This paragraph reports one T cell receptor beta chain. What it binds is unknown. Treatment meaning: roughly ten-day PBMC culture with coronavirus spike peptide pools or control peptides (ViraFEST assay). Cultures of PBMCs, some 2 million per well, were set up with about 10 IU/ml IL-2 and 10 ug/ml peptide pools. The CDR3 is 17 residues long. Germline values: CDR1 MNHNS, CDR2 SASEGT. V lost 5 bases and J lost 1; bases outside the gene matches: 9. Once obtained from cultured CD4+ T cells, the DNA was sequenced using the Oncomine TCR Beta short-read assay. TCRdb recomputed calls from the PCR reads with MiXCR, one row per CDR3 protein. The repertoire holds more than 14,000 distinct CDR3 sequences, with over 45% as singletons. This record comes from a study of vaccination and CD4 T cells after COVID-19. About the study: Cells were stimulated with overlapping spike peptides from SARS-CoV-2, HCoV-NL63, HCoV-OC43 and HCoV-229E.

The input for sequencing was cultured CD4+ T cells from blood, taken after SARS-CoV-2 vaccination. The chain joins TRBV6-1 to TRBJ2-3; TRBD2 matches 10 bases. The TCR originated in a human donor with COVID-19. The CDR3 coding sequence is TGTGCCAGCAGTCAACACTCCCTAGCGGGAGGCACAGATACGCAGTATTTT. It translates to CASSQHSLAGGTDTQYF.